The present T cell receptor (beta chain) was sequenced within a study of blood T cell repertoires in COVID-19. Whole-study context: Researchers got acute and convalescent COVID-19 samples from the United States, Italy and Spain.

This CDR3 contains 11 residues. Trimming stripped 3 bases from V and 5 bases from J, with 6 bases between. CDR1 SQVTM and CDR2 ANQGSEA come from the germline V gene. Authors' analysis steps: Researchers report that nucleated cell counts were estimated from reference gene primer amplification. Assay used: immunoSEQ multiplex PCR; TCRdb lists only in-frame clones, some missing. The D gene and trimming were derived from the DNA, and the V and J assignments and clone size from that table. The sample includes about 45,000 clones, roughly nine tenths seen only once; the top ten take around 6.2%. This receptor was taken from a human donor in a cohort sampled during active COVID-19. This chain joins TRBV29-1 and TRBJ2-3, with D possibly being TRBD2 (5 bases). Material for sequencing was peripheral blood. DNA of the CDR3: TGCAGCGTTGATCGGGGAGATACGCAGTATTTT. Its translation: CSVDRGDTQYF.